The sequence of this TCR beta chain was determined in a study of T-cell reconstitution after alpha-beta-depleted transplantation in children (dated by TCRdb to about 2016). At the level of the whole study: T-cell immune reconstitution after TCRalphabeta/CD19-depleted allogeneic hematopoietic cell transplantation in children was quantitatively tracked in the study by means of TCR repertoire profiling. Here is what the overall study found, with its caveats: The apparently early recovery of alphabetaT-cell counts about two months after transplant reportedly depended on only several hundred rapidly expanded clones that came from non-depleted graft cells. Over the following months the frequencies of hyperexpanded clones went down, and after one year T-cell counts and TCRbeta diversity were mostly credited to newly produced T cells. In some patients, the high TCRbeta diversity seen at day 60 was put down to recipient T cells and intrathymic progenitors that had survived conditioning.

Regarding this clonotype: It has no known antigen specificity. Base qualities are not recorded, but no much larger clone differs from it by a single base.

Preparation of the library involved PCR. The sample was run on an Illumina HiSeq 2500. TCR library preparation used molecular barcoding, with unique molecular identifiers applied to normalize quantification of the TCRbeta repertoire. TCRdb's own reprocessing of the public reads used fastp at Q25 and MiXCR and kept productive beta chains. For every CDR3 protein sequence, its rows merge into one entry that carries the most common genes and DNA. This sample lists about a million distinct CDR3 sequences; about 30% were detected once. The ten top clones hold about 28% of the sample. Trimming accounts for 6 bases at V and 8 bases at J, while the number of junction bases matched to no gene is 9. The CDR3 sequence holds 13 residues, the cysteine and phenylalanine included. Here the CDR3 DNA is all that survives: 39 bases in frame from base 1. What the treatment or condition label conveys for this sample: allogeneic hematopoietic cell transplantation with graft depleted of TCRalphabeta T cells and CD19 B cells. The transplant recipients were children given TCRalphabeta/CD19-depleted allogeneic hematopoietic cell grafts.

The receptor was isolated from a boy under three years old who had a stem cell transplant for SCID, so the T cells may come from the graft donor. Material: PBMCs, mostly from graft donor cells, obtained 360 days after TCRalphabeta/CD19-depleted stem cell transplant. The chain employs TRBV12-3 or TRBV12-4 and TRBJ1-1, with 7 middle bases fitting TRBD1. This receptor has the CDR3 CASRPTGIREAFF. At the DNA level, the sequence is TGTGCCAGCAGACCGACAGGGATTCGGGAAGCTTTCTTT.